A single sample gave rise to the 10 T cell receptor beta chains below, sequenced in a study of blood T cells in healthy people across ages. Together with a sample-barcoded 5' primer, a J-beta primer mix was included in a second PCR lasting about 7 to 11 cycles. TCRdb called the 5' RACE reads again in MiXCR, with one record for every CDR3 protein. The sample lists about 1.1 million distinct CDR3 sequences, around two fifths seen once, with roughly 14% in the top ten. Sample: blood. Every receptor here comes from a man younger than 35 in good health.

DNA of the CDR3: TGCGCCAGCAGCCAACCTTATCAGGGGGATGAGCAGTTCTTC. This translates into CASSQPYQGDEQFF. V usage is TRBV4-1 and J usage is TRBJ2-1, with 7 bases fitting TRBD1. There are 14 residues in the CDR3. CDR1 MGHRA and CDR2 YSYEKL come from the germline V gene. Trimming took 2 bases from V and 8 from J; bases not matched to a gene: 6.

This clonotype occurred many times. CDR3 loop: CAIRDRTGDYGYTF. CDR3 nucleotides: TGTGCCATCAGGGACAGGACAGGGGACTATGGCTACACCTTC. V is TRBV10-3 and J is TRBJ1-2; 9 bases are a match to TRBD1. J lost 3 bases, V lost 6 bases, and 5 bases had no gene match. The CDR3 sequence is 14 residues long. Germline-derived CDR1 and CDR2 are ENHRY and SYGVKD.

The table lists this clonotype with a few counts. CDR3 loop: CASSFPRGAGGYSTDTQYF. CDR3 sequence (DNA): TGTGCCAGCAGTTTCCCCCGGGGGGCGGGGGGTTATAGCACAGATACGCAGTATTTT. The chain is built from TRBV12-3 or TRBV12-4 and TRBJ2-3, with 8 bases lining up with TRBD2. V lost 3 bases to trimming and J lost 0 bases; unmatched junction nucleotides: 14. The CDR3 runs 19 residues.

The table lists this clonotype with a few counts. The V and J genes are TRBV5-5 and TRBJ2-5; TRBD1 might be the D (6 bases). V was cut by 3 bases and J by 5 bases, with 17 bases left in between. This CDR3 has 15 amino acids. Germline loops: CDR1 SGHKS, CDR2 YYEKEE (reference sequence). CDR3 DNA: TGTGCCAGCAGCTCGCAATGGACAGTTACGGAGACCCAGTACTTC. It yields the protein CASSSQWTVTETQYF.

For the CDR3, the DNA is TGTGCCAGCAGCTTAGCGCGGGGGGGGGGTAACAATGAGCAGTTCTTC. Residues: CASSLARGGGNNEQFF. V is TRBV7-9 and J is TRBJ2-1; 9 bases are a match to TRBD2. After removal of 0 bases from V and 5 bases from J, the junction contained 5 bases not matched to a gene. The CDR3 extends over 16 amino acids. Germline CDR1 and CDR2: SEHNR and FQNEAQ (reference sequence). Filled out from reference TRBV7-9 and TRBJ2-1, the complete variable domain reads DTGVSQNPRHKITKRGQNVTFRCDPISEHNRLYWYRQTLGQGPEFLTYFQNEAQLEKSRLLSDRFSAERPKGSFSTLEIQRTEQGDSAMYLCASSLARGGGNNEQFFGPGTRLTVL.

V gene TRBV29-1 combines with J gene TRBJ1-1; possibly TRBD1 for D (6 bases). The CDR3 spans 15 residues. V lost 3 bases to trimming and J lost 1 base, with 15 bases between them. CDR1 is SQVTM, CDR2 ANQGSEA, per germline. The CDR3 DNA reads TGCAGCGTTGACGTCGTGGGCAGGGGGAACACTGAAGCTTTCTTT. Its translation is CSVDVVGRGNTEAFF. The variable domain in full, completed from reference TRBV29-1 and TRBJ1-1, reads SAVISQKPSRDICQRGTSLTIQCQVDSQVTMMFWYRQQPGQSLTLIATANQGSEATYESGFVIDKFPISRPNLTFSTLTVSNMSPEDSSIYLCSVDVVGRGNTEAFFGQGTRLTVV.

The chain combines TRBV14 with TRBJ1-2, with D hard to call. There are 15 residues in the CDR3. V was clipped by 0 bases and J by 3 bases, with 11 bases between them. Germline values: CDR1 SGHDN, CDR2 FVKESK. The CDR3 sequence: CASSQDVGSDYGYTF. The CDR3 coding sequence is TGTGCCAGCAGCCAAGATGTTGGCTCAGACTATGGCTACACCTTC.

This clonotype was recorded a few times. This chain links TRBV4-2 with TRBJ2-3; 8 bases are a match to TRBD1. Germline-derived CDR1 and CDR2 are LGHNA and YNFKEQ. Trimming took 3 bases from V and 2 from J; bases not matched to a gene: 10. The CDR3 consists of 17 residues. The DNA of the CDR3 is TGTGCCAGCAGCCAGGAGGGACAGGCCCCACTCACAGATACGCAGTATTTT. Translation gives CASSQEGQAPLTDTQYF.

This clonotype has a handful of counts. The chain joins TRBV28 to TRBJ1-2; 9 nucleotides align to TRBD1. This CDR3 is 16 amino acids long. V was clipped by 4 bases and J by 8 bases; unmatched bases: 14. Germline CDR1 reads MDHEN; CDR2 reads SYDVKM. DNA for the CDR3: TGTGCCAGCAGTTCTCCCCCCGGACAGGGGTTTGAGGGCTACACCTTC. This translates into CASSSPPGQGFEGYTF.

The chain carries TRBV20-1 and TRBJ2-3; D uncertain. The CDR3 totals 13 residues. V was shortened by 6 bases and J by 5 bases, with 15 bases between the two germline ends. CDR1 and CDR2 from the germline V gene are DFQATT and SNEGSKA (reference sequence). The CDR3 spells CSADNVKGDTQYF. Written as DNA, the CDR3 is TGCAGTGCCGATAACGTAAAGGGAGATACGCAGTATTTT.